This note documents a single TCR beta chain sequence. Method: immunoSEQ multiplex PCR; TCRdb's copy keeps in-frame clones and lacks some. The table shows just over 80,000 clones, with 70% to 90% occurring only once. The sample originates from a study of T cell responses to AZD1222 COVID-19 vaccine. The TCR comes from an adult in good health. The source was peripheral blood, collected on day 0 of AZD1222 vaccination.

DNA for the CDR3: TGTGCCAGCAGTTTAGCCCAGGGCGATACGCAGTATTTT. It yields the protein CASSLAQGDTQYF. The chain joins TRBV28 to TRBJ2-3; a possible D gene is TRBD1 (5 bases). Germline CDR1 reads MDHEN; CDR2 reads SYDVKM. This CDR3 comprises 13 residues. Trimming cost V 2 bases and J 6 bases, with 9 bases left between them.